Reported below is one T cell receptor (beta chain). Its binding antigen is unknown. No much larger clone exists at a distance of one base, and base qualities are not known. The CDR3 spans 16 residues, from the cysteine through the phenylalanine. Only the CDR3 DNA stays, 48 bases, in frame from base 1. CDR1 and CDR2, per the germline V gene, are MNHEY and SVGAGI. V is trimmed back by 7 bases and J by 0 bases, and the junction contains 11 bases that no gene match accounts for. Donors were 35 to 40 systemically healthy Caucasian individuals from Russia aged 6 to 90 years. Each donor gave ten milliliters of peripheral blood, drawn into EDTA-treated Vacutainer tubes. Ficoll-Paque density-gradient centrifugation was used to isolate PBMCs, with at least 6.5 million per sample. Trizol reagent was used to extract total RNA from PBMCs, with at least 6 micrograms per sample. For every donor, an aliquot of PBMCs went through flow cytometry to measure the percentages of naive CD45RAhigh/CD27high T cells.

This record comes from a study of blood T cells in healthy people across ages (dated by TCRdb to the mid-2010s). Describing the broader study: In model experiments, roughly one uniquely barcoded TCR beta cDNA molecule per two T cells was captured by template switching. Donors were grouped into four age groups: young (average roughly 15 years), middle-aged (less than 40), aged (62) and long-lived (just over 80). Using the same blood draw, the study looked at two additional independent replicas of 1 million unique cDNA reads for two donors, one aged 18 to 29 and the other aged 80 or older. The study measured age-related changes in TCR beta repertoire diversity using deep sequencing normalized with unique cDNA molecular identifiers. Donors of different ages were randomly distributed across sequencing lanes to avoid experimental bias. Points the paper makes about the study in general: Observed TCR beta diversity per million T cells fell roughly linearly with age, and a significant reduction was already apparent by age roughly 40. Bulk unsorted PBMC profiling prevented conclusive comparison of naive and antigen-experienced compartments. Observed TCR beta diversity correlated strongly with the percentage of naive T cells measured by flow cytometry. Compared with the aged group, the long-lived group had more naive CD4+ T cells, fewer expanded clones and increased TCR diversity, a pattern suggesting age selection. Because donor CMV infection status was unknown, age-related changes in expanded clonotypes were potentially confounded. Estimates of total diversity based on one million sequenced T cells were considered lower bounds and underestimates.

Receptor libraries were prepared by 5' RACE. These reads were obtained on an Illumina HiSeq 2500. A second roughly 6 to 12 cycle PCR used a sample-barcoded 5' primer and a J-beta primer mix. A unique molecular identifier was introduced onto each TCR beta cDNA molecule by a template-switch 5' adaptor carrying 12 random nucleotides. Each sample yielded at least 2.5 million CDR3-containing paired-end reads. First-strand cDNA synthesis was performed from all RNA using the Mint cDNA synthesis kit, with priming by a TRBC-specific oligonucleotide. After uracil-DNA glycosylase treatment, a first 18-cycle PCR used universal primers M1SS and BC2_uni_R on all cDNA. Concerning the study's data processing: Each sample was normalized by randomly selecting 1 million high-quality reads, each carrying a distinct molecular identifier. Instead of being binned into consensus sequences, reads with shared molecular identifiers were discarded. CDR3 identification, clonotype clustering and error correction used MiTCR with a Q25 quality threshold and the strictest error-elimination algorithm. A nonparametric unseen species model using Euler transformation provided a lower-bound estimate of total TCR beta diversity. Through fastp at Q25 and MiXCR, TCRdb rebuilt clones from the public reads, retaining in-frame beta chains. When rows share a CDR3 protein, they turn into one entry using the most common DNA and genes. Clone size and V and J calls follow TCRdb, not the original study. For this sample the table gives around 750,000 distinct CDR3 sequences, of which about 55% were detected only once. The top ten clonotypes cover roughly two fifths of the sample.

This clonotype originated in a man older than 75 in good health. Sample: blood. The rearrangement combines TRBV6-5 with TRBJ1-1, with TRBD1 matching 7 junction bases. The bases read TGTGCCAGCACCGACGGAGGGGGCAGGATGAACACTGAAGCTTTCTTT. Protein translation: CASTDGGGRMNTEAFF.